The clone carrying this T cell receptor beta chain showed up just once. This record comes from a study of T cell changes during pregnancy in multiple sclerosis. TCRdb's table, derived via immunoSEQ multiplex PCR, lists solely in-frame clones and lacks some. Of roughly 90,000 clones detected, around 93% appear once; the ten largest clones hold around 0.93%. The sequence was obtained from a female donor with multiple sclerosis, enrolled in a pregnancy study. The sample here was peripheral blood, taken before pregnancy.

CDR3 protein: CASSGGLAGNNEQFF. The CDR3 DNA reads TGTGCCAGCAGTGGGGGACTAGCGGGAAACAATGAGCAGTTCTTC. The rearrangement joins TRBV6-1 to TRBJ2-1; TRBD2 matches 13 bases. The CDR3 contains 15 residues. J gave up 5 bases and V 4 bases, and 2 bases lay outside the gene matches. Germline V lookup: CDR1 MNHNS, CDR2 SASEGT.